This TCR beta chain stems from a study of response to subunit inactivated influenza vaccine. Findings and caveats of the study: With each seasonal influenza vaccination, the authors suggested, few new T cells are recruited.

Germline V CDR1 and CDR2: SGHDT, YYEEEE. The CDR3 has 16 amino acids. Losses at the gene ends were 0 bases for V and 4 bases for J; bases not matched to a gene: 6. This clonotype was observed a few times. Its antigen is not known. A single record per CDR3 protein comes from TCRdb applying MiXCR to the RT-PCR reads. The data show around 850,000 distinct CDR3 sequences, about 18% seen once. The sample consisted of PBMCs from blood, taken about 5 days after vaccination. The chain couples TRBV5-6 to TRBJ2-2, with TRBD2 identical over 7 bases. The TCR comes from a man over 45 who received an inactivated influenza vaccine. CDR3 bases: TGTGCCAGCAGCTTGGTCCTAGCGGAAGGCACCGGGGAGCTGTTTTTT. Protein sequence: CASSLVLAEGTGELFF.